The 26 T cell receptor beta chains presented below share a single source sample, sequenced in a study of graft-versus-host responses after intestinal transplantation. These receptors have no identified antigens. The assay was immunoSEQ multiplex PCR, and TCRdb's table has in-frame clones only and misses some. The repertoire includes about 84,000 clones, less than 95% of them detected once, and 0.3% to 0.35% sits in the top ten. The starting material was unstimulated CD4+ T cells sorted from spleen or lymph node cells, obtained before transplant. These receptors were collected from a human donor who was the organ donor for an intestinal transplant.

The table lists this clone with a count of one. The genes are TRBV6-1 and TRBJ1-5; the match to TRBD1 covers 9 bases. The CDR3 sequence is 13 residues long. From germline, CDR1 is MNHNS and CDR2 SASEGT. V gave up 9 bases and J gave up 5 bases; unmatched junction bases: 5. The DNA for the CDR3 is TGTGCCAGTCACCGACAGGGGGATCAGCCCCAGCATTTT. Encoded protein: CASHRQGDQPQHF.

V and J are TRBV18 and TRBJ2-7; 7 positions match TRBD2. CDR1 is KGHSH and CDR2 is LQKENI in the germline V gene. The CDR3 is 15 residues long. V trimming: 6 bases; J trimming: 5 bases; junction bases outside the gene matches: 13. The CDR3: CASSPSPQRGHEQYF. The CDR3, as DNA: TGTGCCAGCTCGCCTAGTCCTCAGCGGGGTCACGAGCAGTACTTC.

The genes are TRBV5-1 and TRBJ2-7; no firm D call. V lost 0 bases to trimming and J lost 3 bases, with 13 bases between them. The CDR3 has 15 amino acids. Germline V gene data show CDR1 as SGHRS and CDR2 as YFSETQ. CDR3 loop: CASSLGRRAGYEQYF. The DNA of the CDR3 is TGCGCCAGCAGCTTGGGGCGTCGAGCAGGCTACGAGCAGTACTTC.

The CDR3 coding sequence is TGTGCCAGCAGTTCCAACAGGTTAGACAGCACAGATACGCAGTATTTT. Translated, it gives CASSSNRLDSTDTQYF. The chain recombines TRBV28 with TRBJ2-3; the D gene is possibly TRBD1 (5 bases). The CDR3 contains 16 residues. Germline CDR1 and CDR2: MDHEN and SYDVKM. V gave up 4 bases and J gave up 0 bases, with 14 bases separating them. The variable domain in full, completed from reference TRBV28 and TRBJ2-3, reads DVKVTQSSRYLVKRTGEKVFLECVQDMDHENMFWYRQDPGLGLRLIYFSYDVKMKEKGDIPEGYSVSREKKERFSLILESASTNQTSMYLCASSSNRLDSTDTQYFGPGTRLTVL.

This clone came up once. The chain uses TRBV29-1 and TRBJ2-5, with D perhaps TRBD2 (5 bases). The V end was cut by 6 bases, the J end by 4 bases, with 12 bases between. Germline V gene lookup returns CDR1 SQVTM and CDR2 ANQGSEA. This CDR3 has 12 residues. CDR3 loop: CSVPWGAETQYF. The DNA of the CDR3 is TGCAGCGTCCCCTGGGGAGCAGAGACCCAGTACTTC.

CDR3 sequence reads: CASSLGQGLTDTQYF. As DNA, the CDR3 is TGTGCCAGCAGCTTGGGTCAGGGGCTCACAGATACGCAGTATTTT. This rearrangement joins TRBV7-9 to TRBJ2-3, with TRBD1 as a possible D gene (6 bases). This CDR3 is built from 15 residues. Trimming took off 3 bases at V and 2 bases at J, with 12 bases between the two ends. Germline CDR1 is SEHNR and CDR2 is FQNEAQ (reference sequence).

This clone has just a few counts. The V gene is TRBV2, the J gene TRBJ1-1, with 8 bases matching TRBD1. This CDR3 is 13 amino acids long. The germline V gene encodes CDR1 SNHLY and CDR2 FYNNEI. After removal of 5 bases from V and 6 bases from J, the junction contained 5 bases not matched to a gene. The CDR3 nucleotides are TGTGCCAGCAGTAACTTGACAGGGGCTGAAGCTTTCTTT. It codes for CASSNLTGAEAFF.

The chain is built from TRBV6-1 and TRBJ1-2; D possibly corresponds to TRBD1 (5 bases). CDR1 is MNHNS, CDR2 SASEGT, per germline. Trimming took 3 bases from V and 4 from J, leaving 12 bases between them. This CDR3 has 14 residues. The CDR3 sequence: CASSDPGRGYGYTF. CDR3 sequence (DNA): TGTGCCAGCAGTGATCCAGGAAGGGGCTATGGCTACACCTTC.

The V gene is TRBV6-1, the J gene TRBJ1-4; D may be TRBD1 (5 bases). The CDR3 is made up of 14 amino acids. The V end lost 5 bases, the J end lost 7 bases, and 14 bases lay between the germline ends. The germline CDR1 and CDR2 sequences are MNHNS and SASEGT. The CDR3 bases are TGTGCCAGCAGTTTGGGGGGAGGGTCTGAAAAACTGTTTTTT. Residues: CASSLGGGSEKLFF.

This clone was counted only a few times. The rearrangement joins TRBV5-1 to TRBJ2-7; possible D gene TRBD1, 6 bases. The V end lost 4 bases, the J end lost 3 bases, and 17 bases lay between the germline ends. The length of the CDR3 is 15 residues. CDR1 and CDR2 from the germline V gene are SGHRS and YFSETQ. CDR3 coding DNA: TGCGCCAGCAGCCTTATAGCAGGGACATACTACGAGCAGTACTTC. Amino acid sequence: CASSLIAGTYYEQYF.

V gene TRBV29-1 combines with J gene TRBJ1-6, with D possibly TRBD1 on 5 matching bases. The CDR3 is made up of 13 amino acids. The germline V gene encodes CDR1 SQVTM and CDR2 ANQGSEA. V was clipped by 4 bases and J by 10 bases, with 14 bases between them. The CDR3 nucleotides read TGCAGCGTTGGAAGGGGATTAAAATCACCCCTCCACTTT. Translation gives CSVGRGLKSPLHF.

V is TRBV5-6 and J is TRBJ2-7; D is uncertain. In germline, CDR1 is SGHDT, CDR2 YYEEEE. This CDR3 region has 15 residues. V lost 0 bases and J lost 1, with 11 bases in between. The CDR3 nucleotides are TGTGCCAGCAGCTTGGGAGGCATTACTTCCTACGAGCAGTACTTC. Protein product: CASSLGGITSYEQYF.

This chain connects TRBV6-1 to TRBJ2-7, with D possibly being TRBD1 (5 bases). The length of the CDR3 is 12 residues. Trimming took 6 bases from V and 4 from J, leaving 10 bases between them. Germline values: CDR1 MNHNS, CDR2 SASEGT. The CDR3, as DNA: TGTGCCAGCAGCAGGGTATGGTACGAGCAGTACTTC. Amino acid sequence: CASSRVWYEQYF.

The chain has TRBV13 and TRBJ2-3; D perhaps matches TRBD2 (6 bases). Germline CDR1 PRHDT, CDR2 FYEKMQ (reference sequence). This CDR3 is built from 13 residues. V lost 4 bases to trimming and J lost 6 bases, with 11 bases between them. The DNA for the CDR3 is TGTGCCAGCAGCTGGAGGGCGGGGGATACGCAGTATTTT. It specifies CASSWRAGDTQYF.

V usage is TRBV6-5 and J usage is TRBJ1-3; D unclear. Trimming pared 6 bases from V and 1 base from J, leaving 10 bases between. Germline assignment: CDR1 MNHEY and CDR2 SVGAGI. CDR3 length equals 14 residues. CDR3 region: CASRSRASGNTIYF. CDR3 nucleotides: TGTGCCAGCAGGTCAAGAGCTTCTGGAAACACCATATATTTT.

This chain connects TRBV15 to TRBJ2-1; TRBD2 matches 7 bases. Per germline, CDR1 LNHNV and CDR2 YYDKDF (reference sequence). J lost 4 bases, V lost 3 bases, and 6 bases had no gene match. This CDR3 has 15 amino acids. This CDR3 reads CATSSDSGLYNEQFF. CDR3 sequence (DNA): TGTGCCACCAGCAGTGATAGCGGGCTTTACAATGAGCAGTTCTTC.

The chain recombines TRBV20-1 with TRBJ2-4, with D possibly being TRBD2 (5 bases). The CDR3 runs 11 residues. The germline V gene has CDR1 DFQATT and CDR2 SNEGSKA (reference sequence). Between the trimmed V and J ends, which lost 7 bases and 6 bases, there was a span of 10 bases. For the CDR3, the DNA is TGCAGTGGGACGGGAAGAAACATTCAGTACTTC. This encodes CSGTGRNIQYF.

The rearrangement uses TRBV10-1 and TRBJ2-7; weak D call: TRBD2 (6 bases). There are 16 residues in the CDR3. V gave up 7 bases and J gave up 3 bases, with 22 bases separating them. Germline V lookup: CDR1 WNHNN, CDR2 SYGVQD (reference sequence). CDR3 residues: CASTQTRLVRDYEQYF. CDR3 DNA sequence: TGCGCCAGCACCCAAACCCGACTAGTCAGGGACTACGAGCAGTACTTC.

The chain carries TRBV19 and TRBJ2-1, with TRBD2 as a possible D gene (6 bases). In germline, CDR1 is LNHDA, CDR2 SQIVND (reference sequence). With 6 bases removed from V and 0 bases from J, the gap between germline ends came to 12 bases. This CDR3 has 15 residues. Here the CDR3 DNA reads TGTGCCAGTAGAATGACTAGAAGCTCCTACAATGAGCAGTTCTTC. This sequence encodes CASRMTRSSYNEQFF.

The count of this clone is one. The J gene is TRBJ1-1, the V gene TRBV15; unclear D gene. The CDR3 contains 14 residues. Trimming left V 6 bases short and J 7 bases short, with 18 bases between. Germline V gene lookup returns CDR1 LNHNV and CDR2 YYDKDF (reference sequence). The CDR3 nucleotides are TGTGCCACCAGGCGAGGGCAGCTTTTGGGTGAAGCTTTCTTT. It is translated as CATRRGQLLGEAFF.

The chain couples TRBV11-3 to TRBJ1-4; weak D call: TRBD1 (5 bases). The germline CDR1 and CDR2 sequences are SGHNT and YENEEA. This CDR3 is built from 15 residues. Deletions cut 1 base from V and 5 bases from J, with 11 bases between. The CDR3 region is CASSLGGTWNEKLFF. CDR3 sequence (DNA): TGTGCCAGCAGCTTAGGTGGGACTTGGAATGAAAAACTGTTTTTT.

Here the CDR3 reads CAISPGFGLTGTDTQYF. The CDR3 DNA reads as TGTGCCATCAGCCCTGGCTTCGGTTTGACTGGCACAGATACGCAGTATTTT. The chain combines TRBV10-3 with TRBJ2-3; no firm D call. There are 17 residues in the CDR3. Per the germline V gene, CDR1 is ENHRY and CDR2 is SYGVKD. V lost 6 bases, J lost 1 base, and 20 bases lay in between.

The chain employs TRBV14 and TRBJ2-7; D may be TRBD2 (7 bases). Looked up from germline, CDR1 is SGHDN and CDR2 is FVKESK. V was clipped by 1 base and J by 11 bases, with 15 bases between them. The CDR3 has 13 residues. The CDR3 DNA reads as TGTGCCAGCAGCCAAGTAAACGGGGGGCGAAAGTACTTC. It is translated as CASSQVNGGRKYF.

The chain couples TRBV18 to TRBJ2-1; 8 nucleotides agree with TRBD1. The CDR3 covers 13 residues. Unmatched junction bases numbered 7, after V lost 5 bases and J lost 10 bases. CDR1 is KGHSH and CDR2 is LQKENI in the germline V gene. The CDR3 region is CASSAGTGGEQFF. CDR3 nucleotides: TGTGCCAGCTCAGCCGGGACAGGCGGCGAGCAGTTCTTC.

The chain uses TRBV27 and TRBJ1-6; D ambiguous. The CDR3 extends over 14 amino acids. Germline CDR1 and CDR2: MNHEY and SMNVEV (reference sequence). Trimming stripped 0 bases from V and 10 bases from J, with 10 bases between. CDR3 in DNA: TGTGCCAGCAGTTTATCCGGGTCCCTCTCACCCCTCCACTTT. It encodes CASSLSGSLSPLHF.

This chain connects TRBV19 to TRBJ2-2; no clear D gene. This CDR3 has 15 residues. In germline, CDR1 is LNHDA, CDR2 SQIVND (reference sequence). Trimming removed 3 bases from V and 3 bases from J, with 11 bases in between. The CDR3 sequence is CASSIHGVDTGELFF. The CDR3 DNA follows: TGTGCCAGTAGTATTCACGGAGTAGACACCGGGGAGCTGTTTTTT.